Listed below are T cell receptor beta chains from one sample, sequenced in a study of OX40 agonist ivuxolimab in advanced cancers. Sequencing used immunoSEQ multiplex PCR; TCRdb keeps in-frame clones, though not all of them. The sample has roughly 25,000 clones, 70% to 90% seen once; the top ten hold roughly a fifth. The sequencing here drew on CD4+ or CD8+ T cells sorted from blood, taken in a trial of the OX40 agonist ivuxolimab. Receptor source: an adult with an advanced solid tumor such as melanoma, head and neck, liver or kidney cancer. The CDR3 runs from the conserved cysteine through the conserved F or W. D genes are given only for firm matches. Size values are once, few and many counts, or a class for expanded clones, and some rows have none.

TRBJ1-2,.,TRBV7-9,.,CASSLGDNLYGYTF,TGTGCCAGCAGCTTAGGCGACAATCTTTATGGCTACACCTTC
TRBJ2-5,.,TRBV7-6,few,CASSLARVETQYF,TGTGCCAGCAGCTTAGCCCGGGTAGAGACCCAGTACTTC
TRBJ1-1,.,TRBV6-6,few,CASSYTGEAFF,TGTGCCAGCAGTTACACCGGAGAGGCTTTCTTT
TRBJ1-4,.,TRBV6-1,.,CASNLEGVGEKLFF,TGTGCCAGCAATTTGGAGGGGGTGGGAGAAAAACTGTTTTTT
TRBJ1-2,TRBD1,TRBV6-5,.,CASSGTGVGYTF,TGTGCCAGCAGTGGGACAGGGGTGGGCTACACCTTC
TRBJ2-2,.,TRBV10-2,.,CASSRGWTGELFF,TGCGCCAGCAGTAGGGGTTGGACCGGGGAGCTGTTTTTT
TRBJ2-7,.,TRBV7-8,.,CASSVGQRSSYEQYF,TGTGCCAGCAGCGTCGGACAGAGAAGCTCCTACGAGCAGTACTTC
TRBJ2-1,TRBD2,TRBV19,.,CASSFGGGFNEQFF,TGTGCCAGTAGTTTTGGCGGGGGGTTTAACGAGCAGTTCTTC
TRBJ1-2,.,TRBV28,.,CASSDRMGRGYGYTF,TGTGCCAGCAGCGACAGGATGGGACGGGGCTATGGCTACACCTTC
TRBJ2-7,.,TRBV7-8,.,CASRTEGGGVYEQYF,TGTGCCAGCAGGACGGAGGGTGGCGGTGTCTACGAGCAGTACTTC
TRBJ2-7,TRBD2,TRBV9,.,CASSPSGDEQYF,TGTGCCAGCAGCCCCAGCGGGGATGAGCAGTACTTC
TRBJ1-2,.,TRBV6-1,.,CASTPAYGYTF,TGTGCCAGCACCCCAGCTTATGGCTACACCTTC
TRBJ2-7,TRBD1,TRBV6-1,.,CASSEHPGQGYEQYF,TGTGCCAGCAGTGAACATCCGGGACAGGGCTACGAGCAGTACTTC
TRBJ1-1,.,TRBV11-2,.,CASNHENTEAFF,TGTGCCAGCAACCATGAGAACACTGAAGCTTTCTTT
TRBJ1-5,.,TRBV4-3,.,CASSYRSSNQPQHF,TGCGCCAGCAGCTACAGGTCGAGCAATCAGCCCCAGCATTTT
TRBJ2-5,.,TRBV2,.,CASPGPLLETQYF,TGTGCCAGCCCGGGACCGCTTTTGGAGACCCAGTACTTC
TRBJ1-2,.,TRBV9,.,CASSGQTKGYGYTF,TGTGCCAGCAGCGGACAGACCAAGGGCTATGGCTACACCTTC
TRBJ2-2,.,TRBV9,.,CASSVGGGDTGELFF,TGTGCCAGCAGCGTAGGCGGTGGGGACACCGGGGAGCTGTTTTTT
TRBJ1-1,.,TRBV2,.,CASTTRREGEMNTEAFF,TGTGCCAGCACCACTAGGAGGGAAGGAGAGATGAACACTGAAGCTTTCTTT
TRBJ2-7,.,TRBV27,.,CASTFGPSYEQYF,TGTGCCAGCACCTTCGGACCCTCCTACGAGCAGTACTTC
TRBJ2-7,.,TRBV7-9,.,CASSLAGTPYEQYF,TGTGCCAGCAGCCTCGCCGGGACACCCTACGAGCAGTACTTC
TRBJ1-4,.,TRBV14,.,CASSRGATNEKLFF,TGTGCCAGCAGCCGGGGTGCAACTAATGAAAAACTGTTTTTT
TRBJ2-3,TRBD2,TRBV7-8,.,CASSLRLGLAGDSTDTQYF,TGTGCCAGCAGCTTGAGGTTGGGACTAGCGGGGGATAGCACAGATACGCAGTATTTT
TRBJ2-1,.,TRBV19,.,CASTMTGSSYNEQFF,TGTGCCAGTACCATGACAGGAAGTTCCTACAATGAGCAGTTCTTC
TRBJ2-1,.,TRBV29-1,.,CSVEGGGGVSYNEQFF,TGCAGCGTTGAAGGGGGTGGCGGAGTGTCCTACAATGAGCAGTTCTTC
TRBJ2-6,.,TRBV6-5,.,CASSDGPPGANVLTF,TGTGCCAGCAGCGACGGACCTCCCGGGGCCAACGTCCTGACTTTC
TRBJ2-7,TRBD1,TRBV28,.,CASSYRGSSYEQYF,TGTGCCAGCAGTTACAGGGGGAGCTCCTACGAGCAGTACTTC
TRBJ2-1,TRBD2,TRBV28,.,CASSFGTSEYNEQFF,TGTGCCAGCAGTTTCGGGACTAGCGAGTACAATGAGCAGTTCTTC
TRBJ2-3,.,TRBV7-7,.,CASSKTSTDTQYF,TGTGCTAGCAGCAAGACAAGCACAGATACGCAGTATTTT
TRBJ2-5,.,TRBV6-1,.,CASSYRLPQETQYF,TGTGCCAGTTCTTACAGGCTTCCCCAAGAGACCCAGTACTTC
TRBJ1-3,.,TRBV9,large,CASSGRTDGNTIYF,TGTGCCAGCAGCGGACGGACCGACGGAAACACCATATATTTT
TRBJ2-7,TRBD1,TRBV2,few,CASSEFDRGYEQYF,TGTGCCAGCAGTGAATTCGACAGGGGCTACGAGCAGTACTTC
TRBJ2-7,TRBD1,TRBV14,.,CASSLSPGQGTYEQYF,TGTGCCAGCAGCCTCAGTCCGGGACAGGGCACCTACGAGCAGTACTTC
TRBJ1-1,.,TRBV2,.,CASYSLTEAFF,TGTGCCAGCTATTCTCTCACTGAAGCTTTCTTT
TRBJ2-7,.,TRBV6-5,.,CASSYGRSYQREQYF,TGTGCCAGCAGTTACGGTCGGAGTTATCAAAGGGAGCAGTACTTC
TRBJ2-5,.,TRBV20-1,.,CSARARETQYF,TGCAGTGCTAGAGCGCGGGAGACCCAGTACTTC
TRBJ1-3,.,TRBV19,.,CASSIGSGPGNTIYF,TGTGCCAGTAGTATAGGATCCGGGCCTGGAAACACCATATATTTT
TRBJ2-5,.,TRBV7-3,few,CASSLVGGVETQYF,TGTGCCAGCAGCTTAGTGGGGGGAGTGGAGACCCAGTACTTC
TRBJ2-1,.,TRBV27,.,CASAPLDDNEQFF,TGTGCCAGCGCACCTTTAGATGACAATGAGCAGTTCTTC
TRBJ1-5,.,TRBV7-2,large,CASSLGGAVQPQHF,TGTGCCAGCAGCTTAGGTGGGGCGGTTCAGCCCCAGCATTTT
TRBJ1-4,.,TRBV15,.,CATSRGVGAGEKLFF,TGTGCCACCAGCAGAGGGGTGGGGGCCGGTGAAAAACTGTTTTTT